This paragraph covers one TCR beta chain sequence. Its recognized antigen is unknown. The input lacks base qualities; no much larger clone sits a single base away. As encoded in the germline V gene (reference sequence), CDR1 is SEHNR while CDR2 is FQNEAQ. Between the V and J ends, shortened by 7 bases and 3 bases respectively, the junction contains 15 bases. The CDR3 contains 14 residues, cysteine and phenylalanine counted. Of all the DNA, just the CDR3 is kept, 42 bases in frame from base 1. This record comes from a study of T cell repertoires in cytomegalovirus infection (dated by TCRdb to the late 2010s). Background for the entire study: The HLA type of each donor mattered for the analysis, because public TCR beta signatures pointed to carriage of CMV infection along with the matching HLA type. What the research found in general, with its limitations: In both this cohort and an independent cohort of a few hundred donors, the cumulative frequency of public TCR beta family members distinguished carriers of CMV infection plus the relevant HLA type. The ex vivo response was dominated by HLA-C-restricted CMV-specific TCR beta clonotypes, which also provided the single most frequent clonotype in two of eight donors.

Reads for this sample came from an Illumina HiSeq 1500. Through fastp at Q25 and MiXCR, TCRdb rebuilt clones from the public reads, retaining in-frame beta chains. Rows with one shared CDR3 protein collapse into an entry with the most common genes and DNA. Present in this sample are approximately 700,000 distinct CDR3 sequences, 35% to 45% of which were seen just once. The ten biggest clones cover about 2.8% of the sample. Sequenced sample: PBMCs. The V and J genes are TRBV7-9 and TRBJ1-2, with TRBD1 perhaps the D gene, on 5 matching bases. This receptor was taken from a human donor in good health (CMV status not recorded). Some clones in this sample may be carry-over from other donors' samples. CDR3 loop: CASTLLGVDYGYTF. The bases read TGTGCCAGCACCCTGTTGGGGGTAGACTATGGCTACACCTTC.